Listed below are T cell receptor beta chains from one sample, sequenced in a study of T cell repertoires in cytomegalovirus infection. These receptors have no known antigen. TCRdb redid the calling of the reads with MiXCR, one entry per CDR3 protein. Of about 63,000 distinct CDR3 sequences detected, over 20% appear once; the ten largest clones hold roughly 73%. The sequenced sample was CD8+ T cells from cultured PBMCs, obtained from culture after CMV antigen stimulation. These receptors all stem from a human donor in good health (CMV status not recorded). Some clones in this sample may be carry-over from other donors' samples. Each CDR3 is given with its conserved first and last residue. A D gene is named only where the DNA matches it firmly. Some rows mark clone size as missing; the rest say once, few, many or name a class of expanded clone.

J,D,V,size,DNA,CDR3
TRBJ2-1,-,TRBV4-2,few,TGTGCCAGCAGCCACACCCGAGGGCAGTTCTTC,CASSHTRGQFF
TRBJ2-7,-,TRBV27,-,TGTGACAGCAGCCCAAGAATTCGGGACGAGCAGTACTTC,CDSSPRIRDEQYF
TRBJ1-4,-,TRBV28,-,TGTGCCAGCAGTGAAGGGACAACTAATGAAAAACTGTTTTTT,CASSEGTTNEKLFF
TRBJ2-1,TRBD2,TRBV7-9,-,TGTGCCAGCTTTGGAGTAGCGGGGGGCACCTACAATGAGCAGTTCTTC,CASFGVAGGTYNEQFF
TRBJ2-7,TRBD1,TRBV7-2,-,TGTGCCAGCAGCTTGACAGGGTCTCCCGTCGAGCAGTACTTC,CASSLTGSPVEQYF
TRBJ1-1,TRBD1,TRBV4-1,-,TGCGCCAGCAGCCAAGTGCCGGGACAGCTGAACACTGAAGCTTTCTTT,CASSQVPGQLNTEAFF
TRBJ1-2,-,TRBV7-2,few,TGTGCCAGCACGTACGGACGAAACTATGGCTACACCTTC,CASTYGRNYGYTF
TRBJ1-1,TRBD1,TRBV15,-,TGTGCCACCCAACCTACACAGGGGTACGGCACTGAAGCTTTCTTT,CATQPTQGYGTEAFF
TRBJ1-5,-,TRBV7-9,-,TGTGCCAGCAGTTCTGCGGGGGGAGGTGGCAATCAGCCCCAGCATTTT,CASSSAGGGGNQPQHF
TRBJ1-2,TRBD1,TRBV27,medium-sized,TGTGCCAGCAGTTCATATGGGGGACAGGGGGTGGTGGGCTACACCTTC,CASSSYGGQGVVGYTF
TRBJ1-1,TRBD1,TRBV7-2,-,TGTGCCAGCAGGCTACAGGGGTGGACTGAAGCTTTCTTT,CASRLQGWTEAFF
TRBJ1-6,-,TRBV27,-,TGTGCCAGCAAGACGCCGAGCTCCTATAATTCACCCCTCCACTTT,CASKTPSSYNSPLHF
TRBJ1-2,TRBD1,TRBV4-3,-,TGCGCCAGCAGCCAAGAGGGGACAGGGGGAAGGGGCTACACCTTC,CASSQEGTGGRGYTF
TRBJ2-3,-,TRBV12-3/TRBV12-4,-,TGTGCCAGCAGTCCAGAGACGAGCACAGATACGCAGTATTTT,CASSPETSTDTQYF
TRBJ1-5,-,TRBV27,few,TGTGCCAGCAGTAGGTCCCCTCTCAATCAGCCCCAGCATTTT,CASSRSPLNQPQHF
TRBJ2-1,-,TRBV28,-,TGTGCCAGCAGTTTACATTCCTCCGGGACTTTTTCCTACAATGAGCAGTTCTTC,CASSLHSSGTFSYNEQFF
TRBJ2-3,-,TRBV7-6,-,TGTGCCAGCAGCTTAGGGGTTTCGCCAGGCACAGATACGCAGTATTTT,CASSLGVSPGTDTQYF
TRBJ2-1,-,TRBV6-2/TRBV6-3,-,TGTGCCAGCAGGGACTTGCAGGGTAGCTCCTACAATGAGCAGTTCTTC,CASRDLQGSSYNEQFF
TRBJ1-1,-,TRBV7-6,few,TGTGCCAGCAGCTTAGAGGGGAACACTGAAGCTTTCTTT,CASSLEGNTEAFF
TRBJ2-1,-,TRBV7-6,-,TGTGCCAGCAGCTTAGGTTGGACGGGGGGCGACCTATTGGATGAGCAGTTCTTC,CASSLGWTGGDLLDEQFF
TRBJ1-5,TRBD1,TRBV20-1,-,TGCAGTGCTAGCCGACAGGGGCTCATCAGCAATCAGCCCCAGCATTTT,CSASRQGLISNQPQHF
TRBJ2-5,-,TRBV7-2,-,TGTGCCAGCAGCTTAGGGGTCAACATAGGAGAGACCCAGTACTTC,CASSLGVNIGETQYF
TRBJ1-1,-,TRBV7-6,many,TGTGCCAGCACCCTCGGGGGGAACACTGAAGCTTTCTTT,CASTLGGNTEAFF
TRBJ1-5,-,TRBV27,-,TGTGCCAGCACCCCAGGGGTGAATCAGCCCCAGCATTTT,CASTPGVNQPQHF
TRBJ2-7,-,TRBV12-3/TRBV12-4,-,TGTGCCAGCAGTTCCGGGATCTCCTACGAGCAGTACTTC,CASSSGISYEQYF
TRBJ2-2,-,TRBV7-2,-,TGTGCCAGCAGCTTAGTTACCGGTTCGGCCGGGGAGCTGTTTTTT,CASSLVTGSAGELFF
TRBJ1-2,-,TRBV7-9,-,TGTGCCAGCAGCCAGGGGCGCGGGCCCTATGGCTACACCTTC,CASSQGRGPYGYTF
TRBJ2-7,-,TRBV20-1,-,TGCAGTGCTAGAGGAAGTAATCAATATAACGAGCAGTACTTC,CSARGSNQYNEQYF
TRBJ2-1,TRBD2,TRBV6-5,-,TGTGCCAGCAGTACTAGCGGGGGGGCCTACAATGAGCAGTTCTTC,CASSTSGGAYNEQFF
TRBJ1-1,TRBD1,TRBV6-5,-,TGTGCCAGCAGTATCGGGACAGGGTTTTTGAACACTGAAGCTTTCTTT,CASSIGTGFLNTEAFF
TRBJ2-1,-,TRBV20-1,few,TGCAGTGCTAGAGATCGGTACGGGGCTTCCAATGAGCAGTTCTTC,CSARDRYGASNEQFF
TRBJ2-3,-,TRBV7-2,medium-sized,TGTGCCAGCAGCTTTATTGCCGGGAGCACAGATACGCAGTATTTT,CASSFIAGSTDTQYF
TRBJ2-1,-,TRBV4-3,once,TGCGCCAGCAGCCAAGATTTGCGGGGGACATACAATGAGCAGTTCTTC,CASSQDLRGTYNEQFF
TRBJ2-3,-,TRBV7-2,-,TGTGCCAGCAGCTTTCCCGCAGGAGATACGCAGTATTTT,CASSFPAGDTQYF
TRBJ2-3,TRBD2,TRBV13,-,TGTGCCAGCAGCGCCCGACTAGCGAACACAGATACGCAGTATTTT,CASSARLANTDTQYF
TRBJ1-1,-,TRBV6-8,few,TGTGCCAGCAGTTACTCGCGCGGGGGCGCATACACTGAAGCTTTCTTT,CASSYSRGGAYTEAFF
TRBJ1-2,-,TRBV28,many,TGTGCCAGCAGTTTATCGGTAGTCACCAGGGGCTATGGCTACACCTTC,CASSLSVVTRGYGYTF
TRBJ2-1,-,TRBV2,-,TGTGCCACGGGGTACAATGAGCAGTTCTTC,CATGYNEQFF
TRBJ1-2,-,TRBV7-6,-,TGTGCCAGCTGCCCACCTACAGTCAACTATGGCTACACCTTC,CASCPPTVNYGYTF